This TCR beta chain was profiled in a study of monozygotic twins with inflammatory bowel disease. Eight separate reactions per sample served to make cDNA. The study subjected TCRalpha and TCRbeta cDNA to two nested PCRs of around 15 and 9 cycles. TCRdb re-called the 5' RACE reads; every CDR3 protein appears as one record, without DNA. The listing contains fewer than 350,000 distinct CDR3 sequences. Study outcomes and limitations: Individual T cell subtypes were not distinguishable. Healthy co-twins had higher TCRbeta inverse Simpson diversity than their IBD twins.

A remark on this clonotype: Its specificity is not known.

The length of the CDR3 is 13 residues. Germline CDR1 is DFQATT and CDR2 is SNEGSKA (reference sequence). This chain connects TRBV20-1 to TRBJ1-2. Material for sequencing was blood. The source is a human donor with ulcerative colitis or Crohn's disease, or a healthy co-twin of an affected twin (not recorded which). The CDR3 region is CSARKDSPYGYTF.